This TCR beta chain was sequenced during a study of blood T cell repertoires in COVID-19. Study-level background: COVID-19 samples, acute and convalescent, were from the United States, Italy and Spain. T cells, B-cell-depleted T cells, or PBMCs supplied cDNA or gDNA.

Germline V gene sequence: CDR1 MDHEN, CDR2 SYDVKM. The length of the CDR3 is 13 residues. V lost 6 bases to trimming and J lost 3 bases; unmatched junction nucleotides: 3. In the original workflow: From reference gene primer amplification, estimates of nucleated cell counts were derived. Profiling relied on immunoSEQ multiplex PCR, and the TCRdb table lists in-frame clones only, not all of them. The V and J calls and clone size are taken from that table; D and trimming were inferred from the DNA. The repertoire holds some 170,000 clones, with approximately 80% as singletons. The rearrangement joins TRBV28 to TRBJ2-7; 9 bases are a match to TRBD1. The clonotype comes from a woman of 80 years or more with active or convalescent COVID-19. Sequencing used peripheral blood. The CDR3 here is CASRPGQGYEQYF. CDR3 nucleotide sequence: TGTGCCAGCAGGCCGGGACAGGGCTACGAGCAGTACTTC.